The clone carrying this TCR beta chain was observed a handful of times. The record originates from a study of T-cell memory formation after mild COVID-19. MiXCR, run by TCRdb on the 5' RACE reads, gives a single entry per CDR3 protein. The table records approximately 60,000 distinct CDR3 sequences, about a tenth of them present only once. Trimming removed 3 bases at V and 6 bases at J, with 19 bases between. Looked up from germline, CDR1 is SGHRS and CDR2 is YFSETQ. This CDR3 comprises 15 residues. Sequencing used PBMCs or a T cell subset sorted from them (not recorded which). This clonotype was sampled from a man between 18 and 35 years old who had mild COVID-19 (a few samples of this study predate the infection). Cell type and time point are not known. V usage is TRBV5-1 and J usage is TRBJ2-7, with D perhaps matching TRBD2 (5 bases). CDR3 nucleotide sequence: TGCGCCAGCAGCTCCGCGGCGGGCGCCCCCTCCGAGCAGTACTTC. Its translation is CASSSAAGAPSEQYF.